The present T cell receptor beta chain was sequenced within a study of identical twins' blood T cells. As for the study in general: Around 50 million reads came from around twelve libraries, six alpha, six beta. Regarding the study as a whole: Twin repertoire similarity may partly reflect shared environment.

TCR cDNA libraries were made from RNA using a previously described, modified protocol. Each TCR cDNA library carried sample-specific barcodes on both ends. From the 5' RACE reads, TCRdb called clonotypes with MiXCR, one entry per CDR3 protein. The sample records around 380,000 distinct CDR3 sequences, under 30% being singletons. A word on this clonotype: Its antigen is undetermined.

With 2 bases clipped from V and 6 bases from J, the junction kept 7 bases outside the gene matches. The CDR3 runs 15 residues. Germline-derived CDR1 and CDR2 are MNHEY and SVGEGT. The clonotype was recovered from a woman aged 18 to 55 in good health. The rearrangement joins TRBV6-2 or TRBV6-3 to TRBJ2-1, with 7 nucleotides matching TRBD2. The sequenced sample consisted of PBMCs. The CDR3 sequence is CASSYTASGPNEQFF. For the CDR3, the DNA is TGTGCCAGCAGTTACACGGCTAGCGGTCCCAATGAGCAGTTCTTC.